What follows are 17 T cell receptor beta chains derived from one specimen sequenced in a study of tumor and adjacent non-tumor tissue in lung cancer. This sample's RNA came from whole unsorted tissue. A modified ARM-PCR protocol with three rounds of nested PCR amplified TCRbeta. TCRdb re-called the multiplex PCR reads with MiXCR, one entry per CDR3 protein. The data show over 100,000 distinct CDR3 sequences, roughly 73% seen once. The sample was lung tumor tissue. Source of these receptors: a woman aged 55-70 years with non-small cell lung cancer.

J is TRBJ2-3 and V is TRBV28; the D gene is possibly TRBD2 (6 bases). There are 14 residues in the CDR3. With 8 bases removed from V and 6 bases from J, the gap between germline ends came to 18 bases. Per the germline V gene, CDR1 is MDHEN and CDR2 is SYDVKM. The CDR3: CASQTSRSLDTQYF. The CDR3 DNA follows: TGTGCCAGCCAGACTAGTAGGAGTTTGGATACGCAGTATTTT.

This clonotype was counted ten times or more. V usage is TRBV5-5 and J usage is TRBJ2-1; maybe TRBD1 (6 bases). The CDR3 loop spans 15 amino acids. Trimming pared 1 base from V and 2 bases from J, leaving 10 bases between. CDR1 is SGHKS, CDR2 YYEKEE, per germline (reference sequence). The CDR3 DNA follows: TGTGCCAGCAGCTTGCGACAGGACACCTACAATGAGCAGTTCTTC. Translating gives CASSLRQDTYNEQFF.

In the case of this clonotype: This clone may be a read error of a much larger clone one base away. V is TRBV6-2 or TRBV6-3 and J is TRBJ2-2, with D possibly matching TRBD2 (5 bases). The V end was cut by 0 bases, the J end by 9 bases, with 11 bases between. This CDR3 comprises 14 residues. From germline, CDR1 is MNHEY and CDR2 SVGEGT. The CDR3, as DNA: TGTGCCAGCAGTTACTCATCAGCGGCCCGGGAGCTGTTTTTT. It codes for CASSYSSAARELFF.

A word on this clonotype: Possible read error: a much larger clone is one base away. This sequence joins TRBV20-1 and TRBJ2-1; 11 nucleotides match TRBD2. Germline CDR1 reads DFQATT; CDR2 reads SNEGSKA (reference sequence). After removal of 6 bases from V and 7 bases from J, the junction contained 11 bases not matched to a gene. This CDR3 has 15 amino acids. The CDR3 DNA reads as TGCAGTGCCCTTGAGACTAGCGGGAAACGAAATGAGCAGTTCTTC. Protein: CSALETSGKRNEQFF.

This clonotype was counted a few times. Since a much larger clone is just one base distant, this may be a read error. The chain recombines TRBV4-3 with TRBJ2-1, with D possibly matching TRBD2 (6 bases). The CDR3 is made up of 17 amino acids. From germline, CDR1 is LGHNA and CDR2 YSLEER. In DNA form, the CDR3 reads TGCGCCAGCAGCGACCGGCGGGGCGGCAGCTCCTACAATGAGCAGTTATTC. Amino acid sequence: CASSDRRGGSSYNEQLF.

In this sample, this clonotype turned up a few times. This chain joins TRBV6-1 and TRBJ2-3; D is undetermined. CDR1 and CDR2 (germline): MNHNS, SASEGT. The CDR3 has 13 residues. The germline V and J ends were trimmed by 2 bases and 9 bases, with 12 bases remaining between them. The CDR3 nucleotides read TGTGCCAGCAGTGAAAGCAGGCGGTGGACGCAGTATTTT. Amino acids: CASSESRRWTQYF.

The chain carries TRBV28 and TRBJ2-3; 7 bases agree with TRBD1. The CDR3 loop spans 15 amino acids. Looked up from germline, CDR1 is MDHEN and CDR2 is SYDVKM. The V segment lost 2 bases and the J segment 4 bases; nucleotides outside the gene matches: 6. Here the CDR3 DNA reads TGTGCCAGCAGTTTACCGAGGGGGCCTTCAGATACGCAGTATTTT. Protein: CASSLPRGPSDTQYF.

Details on this clonotype: Just one base apart from a much larger clone, this may be a read error. The V call is TRBV5-6, the J call TRBJ2-1; D might be TRBD2 (6 bases). Germline V gene sequence: CDR1 SGHDT, CDR2 YYEEEE. The CDR3 length is 13 residues. The CDR3 here is CVSRWGVYNEQFF. The CDR3 DNA reads as TGTGTCAGCAGATGGGGGGTCTACAATGAGCAGTTCTTC. The full variable domain, completed using reference TRBV5-6 and TRBJ2-1, is DAGVTQSPTHLIKTRGQQVTLRCSPKSGHDTVSWYQQALGQGPQFIFQYYEEEERQRGNFPDRFSGHQFPNYSSELNVNALLLGDSALYLCVSRWGVYNEQFFGPGTRLTVL.

Comment on this clonotype: The junction does not match germline at one end; this may be a read error. The chain couples TRBV4-3 to TRBJ2-7; D is ambiguous. CDR3 size: 13 residues. Per the germline V gene, CDR1 is LGHNA and CDR2 is YSLEER. The CDR3 coding sequence is TGCGCCAGCGGCTATTACAACTCATACGAGCACTACTTC. Its protein product is CASGYYNSYEHYF.

Only one count was recorded for this clonotype. The junction departs from the called germline gene at one end, perhaps through a read error. This sequence joins TRBV12-3 or TRBV12-4 and TRBJ2-2, with a weak D call TRBD2 (6 bases). The CDR3 has 16 residues. CDR3 nucleotides: TGTGCCAGCAAACCGCGGGACGGTTCGAATACCGGGGAGCTGTTTTTT. It yields the protein CASKPRDGSNTGELFF.

In DNA, the CDR3 is TGTGCCAGCAGTATATGTGGGACTAGGAGAATCGAGCAGTACTTC. Translated, it gives CASSICGTRRIEQYF. V usage is TRBV12-3 or TRBV12-4 and J usage is TRBJ2-7, with TRBD2 matching 8 bases. V shed 5 bases and J 6 bases; nucleotides not matched to a gene: 12. This CDR3 is built from 15 residues.

The sample holds a few counts of this clonotype. The chain employs TRBV24-1 and TRBJ2-7; the match to TRBD1 covers 8 bases. This CDR3 has 13 amino acids. Germline loops: CDR1 KGHDR, CDR2 SFDVKD. The J segment lost 5 bases and the V segment lost 5 bases, leaving 4 bases of the junction unmatched. DNA for the CDR3: TGTGCCACCAGTGGGGACAGGTCGGACGAGCAGTACTTC. Its protein is CATSGDRSDEQYF.

A remark on this clonotype: One end of the junction is discordant with germline, which a read error may explain. V gene TRBV11-2 combines with J gene TRBJ2-3, with D uncertain. The CDR3 contains 15 residues. Per the germline V gene, CDR1 is SGHAT and CDR2 is FQNNGV. CDR3: CAGSATWTAIDTKYF. The DNA of the CDR3 is TGTGCTGGCAGCGCCACCTGGACGGCCATAGATACGAAGTATTTT.

This clonotype appeared once. One end of the junction varies from germline; a read error may be responsible. The chain uses TRBV11-3 and TRBJ1-1; D is unresolved. The germline V gene has CDR1 SGHNT and CDR2 YENEEA. The CDR3 contains 15 residues. The CDR3 DNA sequence: TGTGCCAGCAGCTTAGATTCGGGGAGAGGCAACGAAGCCTTCTTT. Its protein is CASSLDSGRGNEAFF.

The chain is built from TRBV29-1 and TRBJ1-1, with 7 positions matching TRBD1. The CDR3 length is 14 residues. Germline CDR1 and CDR2: SQVTM and ANQGSEA. Trimming took 5 bases from V and 7 from J; bases not matched to a gene: 13. The CDR3 DNA reads as TGCAGCGTTCGTCCCGATGGGACAGATTTTGAAGCTTTCTTT. This translates into CSVRPDGTDFEAFF.

Details on this clonotype: An end of the junction does not agree with germline; a read error may underlie this. This rearrangement joins TRBV11-2 to TRBJ2-2, with D possibly matching TRBD2 (6 bases). This CDR3 comprises 13 residues. Per germline, CDR1 SGHAT and CDR2 FQNNGV. Here the CDR3 reads CTSSPRRDGELFF. CDR3 coding DNA: TGTACCAGCAGCCCTCGGAGGGACGGGGAGCTGTTTTTT.

This clonotype was counted once. Just one base apart from a much larger clone, this may be a read error. The chain joins TRBV12-3 or TRBV12-4 to TRBJ2-5; 7 bases agree with TRBD2. V shed 3 bases and J 8 bases; nucleotides not matched to a gene: 3. The CDR3 has 12 residues. The DNA of the CDR3 is TGTGCCAGCAGTTTCCAGCGGGACACCCAGTACTTC. This codes for CASSFQRDTQYF.